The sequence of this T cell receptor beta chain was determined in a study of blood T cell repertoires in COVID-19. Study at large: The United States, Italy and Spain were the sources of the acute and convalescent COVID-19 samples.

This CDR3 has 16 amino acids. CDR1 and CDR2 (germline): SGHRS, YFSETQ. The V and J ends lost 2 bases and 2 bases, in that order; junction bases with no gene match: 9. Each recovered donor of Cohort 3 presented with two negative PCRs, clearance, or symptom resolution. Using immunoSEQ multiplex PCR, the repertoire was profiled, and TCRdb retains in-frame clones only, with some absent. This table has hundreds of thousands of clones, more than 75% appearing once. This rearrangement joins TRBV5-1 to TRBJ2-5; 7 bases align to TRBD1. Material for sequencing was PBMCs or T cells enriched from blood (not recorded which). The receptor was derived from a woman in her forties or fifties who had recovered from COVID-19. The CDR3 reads CASSFPRQGIQETQYF. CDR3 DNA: TGCGCCAGCAGCTTCCCCCGACAGGGAATTCAAGAGACCCAGTACTTC.